The 15 T cell receptor beta chains given below trace back to one sample, sequenced in a study of T cells of healthy individuals. TCRdb fed the 5' RACE reads into MiXCR, producing one record per CDR3 protein. Here the sample spans over 95,000 distinct CDR3 sequences, roughly 18% being singletons. These receptors all come from a human donor in good health.

This clonotype was detected only a few times. The V call is TRBV29-1, the J call TRBJ2-3, with D maybe TRBD2 (5 bases). Trimming took off 2 bases at V and 2 bases at J, with 11 bases between the two ends. From germline, CDR1 is SQVTM and CDR2 ANQGSEA. CDR3 length: 14 residues. CDR3 protein: CSVEFGDFTDTQYF. In DNA, the CDR3 is TGCAGCGTTGAATTCGGGGATTTCACAGATACGCAGTATTTT.

This clonotype has at least ten counts. The V and J genes are TRBV6-5 and TRBJ2-2, with 14 bases identical to TRBD2. From germline, CDR1 is MNHEY and CDR2 SVGAGI. This CDR3 contains 20 residues. V lost 4 bases and J lost 6; bases outside the gene matches: 16. Here the CDR3 reads CASSFQGGIGTSGSAGELFF. The CDR3 nucleotides are TGTGCCAGCAGTTTTCAGGGGGGAATAGGGACTAGCGGGAGTGCCGGGGAGCTGTTTTTT.

This clonotype was recorded many times. The V and J genes are TRBV4-3 and TRBJ1-1, with no clear D. Trimming left V 1 base short and J 0 bases short, with 9 bases between. CDR1 and CDR2 (germline): LGHNA, YSLEER. The length of the CDR3 is 15 residues. The CDR3 coding sequence is TGCGCCAGCAGCCAAGGGATGTGGATGAACACTGAAGCTTTCTTT. It translates to CASSQGMWMNTEAFF.

This clonotype was counted only a few times. The chain has TRBV7-9 and TRBJ2-5, with D uncertain. CDR1 and CDR2 from the germline V gene are SEHNR and FQNEAQ (reference sequence). V was pared by 0 bases and J by 5 bases, with 7 bases between. This CDR3 region has 13 residues. The CDR3 bases are TGTGCCAGCAGCTTAGCGAAGGCGGAGACCCAGTACTTC. This sequence encodes CASSLAKAETQYF.

Written as DNA, the CDR3 is TGTGCCAGCAGTTTGGACCGAAGGGGCTACACCTTC. It encodes CASSLDRRGYTF. The chain uses TRBV28 and TRBJ1-2; D ambiguous. Trimming cost V 3 bases and J 8 bases, with 10 bases left between them. The CDR3 length is 12 residues. CDR1 and CDR2 (germline): MDHEN, SYDVKM.

This clonotype was found a few times. CDR3 amino acids: CASSLALWQIGSYNEQFF. The CDR3 DNA reads TGTGCCAGCAGCTTAGCGCTATGGCAGATCGGATCCTACAATGAGCAGTTCTTC. This rearrangement joins TRBV7-8 to TRBJ2-1; no firm D call. Deletions cut 0 bases from V and 1 base from J, with 16 bases between. CDR1 and CDR2 (germline): SGHVS, FQNEAQ. The CDR3 totals 18 residues.

The rearrangement links TRBV29-1 to TRBJ2-3; D not certain. CDR1 and CDR2 (germline): SQVTM, ANQGSEA. The CDR3 runs 12 residues. The V end lost 3 bases, the J end lost 2 bases, and 6 bases lay between the germline ends. The CDR3 loop reads CSVEGSTDTQYF. As DNA, the CDR3 is TGCAGCGTTGAGGGGTCCACAGATACGCAGTATTTT.

A few counts support this clonotype. The J gene is TRBJ1-6, the V gene TRBV5-1; TRBD1 is a possible D gene (6 bases). The V end lost 2 bases, the J end lost 5 bases, and 11 bases lay between the germline ends. CDR3 length: 15 amino acids. Germline loops: CDR1 SGHRS, CDR2 YFSETQ. Here the CDR3 reads CASSFQRTDNSPLHF. For the CDR3, the DNA is TGCGCCAGCAGCTTTCAACGGACAGATAATTCACCCCTCCACTTT.

This chain uses TRBV2 with TRBJ2-4, with TRBD1 identical over 7 bases. This CDR3 region has 15 residues. Unmatched junction bases numbered 12, after V lost 6 bases and J lost 7 bases. Germline V lookup: CDR1 SNHLY, CDR2 FYNNEI. The CDR3 sequence is CASRGTVPRTNIQYF. The CDR3 DNA follows: TGTGCCAGCAGGGGGACAGTTCCTCGGACGAACATTCAGTACTTC.

This chain uses TRBV20-1 with TRBJ2-3; 11 nucleotides match TRBD2. V gave up 3 bases and J gave up 1 base; unmatched junction bases: 6. CDR3 length equals 16 residues. Per germline, CDR1 DFQATT and CDR2 SNEGSKA (reference sequence). The CDR3 protein is CSASGVAGGRTDTQYF. DNA of the CDR3: TGCAGTGCTAGTGGCGTAGCGGGAGGGCGCACAGATACGCAGTATTTT.

This clonotype was seen a few times. The V gene is TRBV2, the J gene TRBJ1-1, with TRBD1 matching 9 bases. The CDR3 extends over 14 amino acids. J gave up 4 bases and V 6 bases, and 6 bases lay outside the gene matches. Germline V CDR1 and CDR2: SNHLY, FYNNEI. As DNA, the CDR3 is TGTGCCAGCAGCCTACAGGGGGCCGTCACTGAAGCTTTCTTT. Its translation is CASSLQGAVTEAFF.

A single count supports this clonotype. Since a much larger clone is just one base distant, this may be a read error. CDR3 coding DNA: TGTGCCAGCAGCTTGGGTGGCTACCAAAGCGCTGAAGCTTTCTTT. It codes for CASSLGGYQSAEAFF. The chain has TRBV7-3 and TRBJ1-1; D unclear. Trimming shortened V by 3 bases and J by 6 bases, and 17 bases separated the two germline ends. Germline V gives CDR1 SGHTA, CDR2 FQGTGA. This CDR3 is 15 amino acids long.

This clonotype appeared many times. The V gene is TRBV20-1, the J gene TRBJ2-3; 7 nucleotides agree with TRBD1. Germline trimming cut 0 bases from V and 11 bases from J; bases unmatched to any gene: 5. CDR1 DFQATT and CDR2 SNEGSKA come from the germline V gene (reference sequence). The CDR3 consists of 12 residues. This CDR3 reads CSARERGQWQYF. The CDR3 DNA reads as TGCAGTGCTAGAGAGAGGGGGCAGTGGCAGTATTTT.

The rearrangement uses TRBV7-2 and TRBJ1-1; 9 bases line up with TRBD1. CDR3 length equals 15 residues. The germline gives CDR1 SGHTA, CDR2 FQGNSA. Trimming took 5 bases from V and 3 from J; bases not matched to a gene: 7. For the CDR3, the DNA is TGTGCCAGCAGCCTACAGGGGGCCCGGGACACTGAAGCTTTCTTT. It translates to CASSLQGARDTEAFF.

The sample holds many counts of this clonotype. This sequence joins TRBV4-3 and TRBJ1-4, with D hard to call. The CDR3 is 15 residues long. Germline CDR1 and CDR2: LGHNA and YSLEER. Deletions cut 0 bases from V and 7 bases from J, with 12 bases between. CDR3 amino acids: CASSQDSRWGEKLFF. In DNA, the CDR3 is TGCGCCAGCAGCCAAGACAGTCGGTGGGGTGAAAAACTGTTTTTT.